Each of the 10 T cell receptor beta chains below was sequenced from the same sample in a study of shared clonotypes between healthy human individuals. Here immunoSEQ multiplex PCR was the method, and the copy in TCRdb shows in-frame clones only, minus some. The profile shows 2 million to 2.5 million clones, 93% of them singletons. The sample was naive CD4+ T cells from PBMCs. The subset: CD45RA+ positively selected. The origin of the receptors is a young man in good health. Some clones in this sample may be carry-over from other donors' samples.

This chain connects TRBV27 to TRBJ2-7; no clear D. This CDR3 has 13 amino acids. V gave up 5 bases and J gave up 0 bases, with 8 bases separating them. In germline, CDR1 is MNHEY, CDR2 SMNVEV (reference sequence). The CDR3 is CASSPAPSYEQYF. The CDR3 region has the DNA TGTGCCAGCAGTCCGGCCCCCTCCTACGAGCAGTACTTC.

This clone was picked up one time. The CDR3 sequence is CASSQDYGTNYGYTF. DNA of the CDR3: TGCGCCAGCAGCCAAGATTACGGAACTAACTATGGCTACACCTTC. V and J are TRBV4-3 and TRBJ1-2; D gene uncertain. CDR3 length equals 15 residues. Germline V gene data show CDR1 as LGHNA and CDR2 as YSLEER. The germline V and J ends were trimmed by 0 bases and 0 bases, with 8 bases remaining between them.

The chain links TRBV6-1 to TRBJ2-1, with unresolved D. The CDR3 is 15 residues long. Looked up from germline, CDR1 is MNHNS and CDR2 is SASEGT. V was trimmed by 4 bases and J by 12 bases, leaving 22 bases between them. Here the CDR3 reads CASSVRDRMGFGQFF. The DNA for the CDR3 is TGTGCCAGCAGTGTGAGAGACCGGATGGGATTCGGGCAGTTCTTC.

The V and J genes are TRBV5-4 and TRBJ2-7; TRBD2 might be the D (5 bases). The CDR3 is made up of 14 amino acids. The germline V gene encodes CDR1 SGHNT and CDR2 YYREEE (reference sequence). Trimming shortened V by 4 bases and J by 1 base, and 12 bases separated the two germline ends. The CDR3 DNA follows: TGTGCCAGCAGCCACGGACTGGCGTCCTACGAGCAGTACTTC. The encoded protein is CASSHGLASYEQYF.

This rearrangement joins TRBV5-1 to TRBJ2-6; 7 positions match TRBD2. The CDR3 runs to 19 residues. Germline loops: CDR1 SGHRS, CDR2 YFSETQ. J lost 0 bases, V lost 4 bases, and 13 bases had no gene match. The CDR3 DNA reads TGCGCCAGCAGCCGTATTACCGGGACGGGAGGCTCTGGGGCCAACGTCCTGACTTTC. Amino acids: CASSRITGTGGSGANVLTF.

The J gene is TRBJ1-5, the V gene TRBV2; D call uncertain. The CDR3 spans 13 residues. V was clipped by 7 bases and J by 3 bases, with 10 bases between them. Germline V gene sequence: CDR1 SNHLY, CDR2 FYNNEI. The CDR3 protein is CASTSGFNQPQHF. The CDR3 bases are TGTGCCAGCACTTCGGGTTTCAATCAGCCCCAGCATTTT.

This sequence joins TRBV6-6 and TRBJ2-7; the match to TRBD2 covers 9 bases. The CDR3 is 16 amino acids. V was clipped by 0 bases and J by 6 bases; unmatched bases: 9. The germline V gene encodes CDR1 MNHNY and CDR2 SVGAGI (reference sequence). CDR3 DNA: TGTGCCAGCAGTTACTCGGCGGGAGGGCCCCAGGGCGAGCAGTACTTC. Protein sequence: CASSYSAGGPQGEQYF.

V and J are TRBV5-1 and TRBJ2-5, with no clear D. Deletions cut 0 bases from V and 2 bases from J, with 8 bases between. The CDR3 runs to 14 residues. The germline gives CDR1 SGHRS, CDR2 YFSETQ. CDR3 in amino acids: CASSLGLYQETQYF. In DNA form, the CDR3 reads TGCGCCAGCAGCTTGGGCCTGTATCAAGAGACCCAGTACTTC.

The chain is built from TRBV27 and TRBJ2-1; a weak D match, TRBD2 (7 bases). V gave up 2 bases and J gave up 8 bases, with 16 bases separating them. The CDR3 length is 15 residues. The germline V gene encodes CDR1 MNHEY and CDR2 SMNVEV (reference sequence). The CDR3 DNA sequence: TGTGCCAGCAGTTTAACGGGGGGCGAGGGCCATGAGCAGTTCTTC. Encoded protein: CASSLTGGEGHEQFF.

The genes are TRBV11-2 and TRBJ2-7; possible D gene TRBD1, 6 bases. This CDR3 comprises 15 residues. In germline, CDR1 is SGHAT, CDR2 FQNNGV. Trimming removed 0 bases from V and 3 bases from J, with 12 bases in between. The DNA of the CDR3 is TGTGCCAGCAGCTTAGATTTTCCCAGGGGCTACGAGCAGTACTTC. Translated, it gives CASSLDFPRGYEQYF.